This T cell receptor (beta chain) was sequenced in a study of blood T cells in healthy people across ages (dated by TCRdb to the mid-2010s). With respect to the entire study: In model experiments, roughly one uniquely barcoded TCR beta cDNA molecule per two T cells was captured by template switching. Age-related changes in TCR beta repertoire diversity were measured in the study by deep sequencing normalized with unique cDNA molecular identifiers. Four age groups were formed from the donors: young (average roughly 15 years), middle-aged (approximately 41), aged (around 68) and long-lived (around 82). To avoid experimental bias, donors of different ages were spread randomly across the sequencing lanes. The study analyzed two additional independent replicas of 1 million unique cDNA reads from the same blood draw for two donors, one aged 18 to 30 and one aged 80 or older.

The approximately 39 donors, aged roughly 6 to 90 years, were systemically healthy Caucasian individuals from Russia. Each donor gave about 9.7 milliliters of peripheral blood, drawn into EDTA-treated Vacutainer tubes. Ficoll-Paque density-gradient centrifugation was used to isolate PBMCs, with at least 6 million obtained per sample. Total RNA, at least 6 micrograms per sample, was extracted from PBMCs with Trizol reagent. For every donor, an aliquot of PBMCs went through flow cytometry to measure the percentages of naive CD45RAhigh/CD27high T cells. Broader findings and caveats from the paper: A strong correlation was found between observed TCR beta diversity and the percentage of naive T cells measured by flow cytometry. Estimates of total diversity based on one million sequenced T cells were regarded as lower bounds and as underestimates. The long-lived group showed more naive CD4+ T cells, fewer expanded clones and increased TCR diversity than the aged group, suggesting age selection. Because profiling used bulk unsorted PBMCs, naive and antigen-experienced compartments could not be compared conclusively. Because donor CMV infection status was unknown, age-related changes in expanded clonotypes were potentially confounded. Observed TCR beta diversity per million T cells fell roughly linearly with age, and a significant reduction was already apparent by age about 36.

Comment on this clonotype: Which antigen it targets is not known. No base quality values were provided; no much bigger clone lies one nucleotide off.

The CDR3 runs 17 residues from the cysteine to the phenylalanine. The sequence is cut down to CDR3 DNA, 51 bases in frame from base 1. The germline V and J ends show losses of 0 bases and 4 bases respectively, and no gene match explains 12 bases of the junction. The CDR1 and CDR2 encoded by the germline V gene are MDHEN and SYDVKM. The protocol used for the library was 5' RACE. The listed sequencing device is Illumina HiSeq 2500. A second PCR of about 7 to 12 cycles was performed with a sample-barcoded 5' primer and a J-beta primer mix. A template-switch 5' adaptor carrying 12 random nucleotides introduced a unique molecular identifier onto each TCR beta cDNA molecule. At least 2.5 million CDR3-containing paired-end reads were obtained from each sample. All of the RNA was converted into first-strand cDNA using the Mint cDNA synthesis kit, with a TRBC-specific oligonucleotide serving as the primer. All cDNA was treated with uracil-DNA glycosylase and then went through a first 18-cycle PCR with the universal primers M1SS and BC2_uni_R. The paper's data handling went like this. Normalization of each sample was performed by random selection of 1 million high-quality reads, each carrying a distinct molecular identifier. Instead of being binned into consensus sequences, reads that shared molecular identifiers were thrown out. MiTCR, with a Q25 quality threshold and the strictest error-elimination algorithm, was used for CDR3 identification, clonotype clustering and error correction. A nonparametric unseen species model using Euler transformation provided a lower-bound estimate of total TCR beta diversity. Clones were called with MiXCR by TCRdb after fastp trimmed the public reads at Q25, and only in-frame beta chains were retained. Here each entry gathers all rows of one CDR3 protein and keeps the most common genes and DNA. The V and J calls come from TCRdb's annotation, not from the publication. Here the sample has about 1.8 million distinct CDR3 sequences; about 50% occur a single time. Approximately 2.1% of the sample is held by the ten biggest clonotypes.

The sequencing input was blood. The rearranged chain carries TRBV28 and TRBJ2-7; 7 central nucleotides agree with TRBD1. This receptor was taken from a middle-aged woman in good health. The DNA sequence reads TGTGCCAGCAGTTTATGGAGCAGGGGGACCCTCTCTTACGAGCAGTACTTC. Its protein reads: CASSLWSRGTLSYEQYF. The reference TRBV28 and TRBJ2-7 proteins fill in what lies around the CDR3, so the full variable domain reads DVKVTQSSRYLVKRTGEKVFLECVQDMDHENMFWYRQDPGLGLRLIYFSYDVKMKEKGDIPEGYSVSREKKERFSLILESASTNQTSMYLCASSLWSRGTLSYEQYFGPGTRLTVT.